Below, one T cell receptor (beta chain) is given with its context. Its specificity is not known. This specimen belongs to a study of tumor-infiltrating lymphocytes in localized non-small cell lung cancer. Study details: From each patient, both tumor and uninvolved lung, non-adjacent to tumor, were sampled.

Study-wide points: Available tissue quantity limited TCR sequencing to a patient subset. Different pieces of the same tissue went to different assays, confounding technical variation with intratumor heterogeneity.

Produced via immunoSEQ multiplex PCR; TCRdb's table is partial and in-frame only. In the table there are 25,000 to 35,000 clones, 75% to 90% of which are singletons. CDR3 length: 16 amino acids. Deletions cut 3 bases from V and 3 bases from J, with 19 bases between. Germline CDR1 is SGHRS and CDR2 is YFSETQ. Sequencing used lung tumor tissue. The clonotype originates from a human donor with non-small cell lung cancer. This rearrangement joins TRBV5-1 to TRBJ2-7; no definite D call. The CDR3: CASSWAEQGPFYEQYF. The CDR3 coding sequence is TGCGCCAGCAGCTGGGCGGAACAAGGACCCTTCTACGAGCAGTACTTC. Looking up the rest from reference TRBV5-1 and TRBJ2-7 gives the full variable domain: KAGVTQTPRYLIKTRGQQVTLSCSPISGHRSVSWYQQTPGQGLQFLFEYFSETQRNKGNFPGRFSGRQFSNSRSEMNVSTLELGDSALYLCASSWAEQGPFYEQYFGPGTRLTVT.